The 5 T cell receptor beta chains below all came from one sample that was sequenced in a study of blood T cell repertoires in COVID-19. The protocol was immunoSEQ multiplex PCR, while the TCRdb copy is restricted to in-frame clones and leaves out a portion. The sample holds around 500,000 clones, over 75% seen once. Sequences were obtained from PBMCs or T cells enriched from blood (not recorded which). Every receptor here comes from a woman in her 40s who had recovered from COVID-19.

As concerns this clone: This sample includes further DNA sequences coding for the same CDR3. This rearrangement joins TRBV19 to TRBJ1-5; D unresolved. Germline V gene lookup returns CDR1 LNHDA and CDR2 SQIVND (reference sequence). Trimming took off 0 bases at V and 8 bases at J, with 14 bases between the two ends. This CDR3 is 15 amino acids long. The CDR3, as DNA: TGTGCCAGTAGTATAGATATTGGCAGGATAAAGCCCCAGCATTTT. This codes for CASSIDIGRIKPQHF.

The chain carries TRBV9 and TRBJ1-4; 8 bases are shared with TRBD1. V dropped 0 bases and J dropped 6; count of bases not matched to a gene: 7. The CDR3 totals 16 residues. Germline V gives CDR1 SGDLS, CDR2 YYNGEE. The CDR3 DNA sequence: TGTGCCAGCAGCGTAGATTCAGGGACAGGCCATGAAAAACTGTTTTTT. Amino acids: CASSVDSGTGHEKLFF.

The chain joins TRBV7-9 to TRBJ1-1; no clear D. CDR3 length: 14 amino acids. V was cut by 8 bases and J by 2 bases, with 15 bases left in between. Germline CDR1 is SEHNR and CDR2 is FQNEAQ (reference sequence). The CDR3 is CASGRTETNTEAFF. DNA for the CDR3: TGTGCCAGCGGAAGAACAGAGACAAACACTGAAGCTTTCTTT.

The chain has TRBV19 and TRBJ1-5; TRBD1 matches at 9 bases. The germline V gene has CDR1 LNHDA and CDR2 SQIVND (reference sequence). This CDR3 is 15 amino acids long. V lost 3 bases and J lost 4; bases outside the gene matches: 4. CDR3 sequence: CASSIGTGKNQPQHF. The DNA for the CDR3 is TGTGCCAGTAGTATCGGGACAGGGAAGAATCAGCCCCAGCATTTT.

The chain has TRBV25-1 and TRBJ1-2, with 8 nucleotides matching TRBD1. Per germline, CDR1 MGHDK and CDR2 SYGVNS. The CDR3 extends over 12 amino acids. Losses at the gene ends were 6 bases for V and 8 bases for J; bases not matched to a gene: 5. CDR3 nucleotides: TGTGCCAGCAGAGGACAGGGTGTGGGCTACACCTTC. Protein sequence: CASRGQGVGYTF.